Sequencing of this T cell receptor beta chain was carried out in a study of T cells after yellow fever vaccination. TCRdb re-derived calls from the 5' RACE reads in MiXCR, one entry per CDR3 protein. The sample records hundreds of thousands of distinct CDR3 sequences, roughly 11% being singletons. This CDR3 has 15 amino acids. The V gene lost 0 bases and the J gene lost 6 bases, with 12 bases spanning the gap. Germline lookup yields CDR1 MNHEY and CDR2 SVGAGI. This clonotype was seen many times. The source was PBMCs, collected on the day of the first yellow fever vaccination. The origin of this receptor is a man between 18 and 35 years old who received the YFV17D yellow fever vaccine. The chain combines TRBV6-5 with TRBJ2-4, with D tentatively TRBD2 (6 bases). The CDR3 DNA reads TGTGCCAGCAGTTACTCGGAGGGGTACTTAAACATTCAGTACTTC. Protein: CASSYSEGYLNIQYF.